This T cell receptor (beta chain) comes out of a study of shared clonotypes between healthy human individuals. The overall study: A donor's plate count was three for CD4 naive and three for CD4 memory; CD8 naive had two and CD8 memory one.

Notes on the study in general: Non-shared clonotypes were found to have lower generation probabilities than the clonotypes that were shared by all four of the sorted-subset donors. Investigators expected sequencing depth to affect clonotype sharing among donors. Blood was the sole source, and tissue repertoires probably differ.

In regard to this clone: The antigen remains undetermined.

The table came from immunoSEQ multiplex PCR; TCRdb's copy has only in-frame clones and leaves some out. The data contain some 900,000 clones, over 60% of them singletons. V was clipped by 4 bases and J by 1 base, with 10 bases between them. This CDR3 region has 14 residues. CDR1 and CDR2 (germline): LGHNA, YSLEER. The TCR originated in a man aged 18 to 30 in good health. Sequenced input: memory CD4+ T cells sorted from blood. The subset denotes: CD45RA-negative fraction. The rearrangement uses TRBV4-3 and TRBJ2-5; unclear D gene. CDR3 DNA: TGCGCCAGCAGCCTTACAAGGACCCAAGAGACCCAGTACTTC. Translating it yields CASSLTRTQETQYF.